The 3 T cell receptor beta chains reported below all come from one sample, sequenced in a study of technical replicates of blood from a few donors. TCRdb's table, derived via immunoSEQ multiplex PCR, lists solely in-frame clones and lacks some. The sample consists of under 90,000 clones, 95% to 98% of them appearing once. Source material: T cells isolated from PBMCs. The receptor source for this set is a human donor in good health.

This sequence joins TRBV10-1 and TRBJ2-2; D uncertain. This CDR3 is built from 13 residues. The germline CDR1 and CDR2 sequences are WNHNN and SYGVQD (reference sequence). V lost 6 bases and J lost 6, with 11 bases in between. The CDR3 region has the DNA TGCGCCAGCAGACCAGATCCCGCCGGGGAGCTGTTTTTT. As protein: CASRPDPAGELFF.

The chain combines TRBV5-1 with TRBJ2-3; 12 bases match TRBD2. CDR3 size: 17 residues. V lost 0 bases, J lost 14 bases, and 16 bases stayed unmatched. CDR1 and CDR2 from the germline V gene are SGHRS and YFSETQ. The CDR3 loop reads CASSLAGGGLAGQGPYF. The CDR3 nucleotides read TGCGCCAGCAGCTTGGCCGGTGGGGGACTAGCGGGCCAGGGGCCGTATTTT.

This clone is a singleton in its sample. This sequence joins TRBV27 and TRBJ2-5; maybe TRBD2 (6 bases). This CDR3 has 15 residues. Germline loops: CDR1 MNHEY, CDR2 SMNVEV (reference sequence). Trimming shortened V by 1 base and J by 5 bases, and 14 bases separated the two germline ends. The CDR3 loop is CASSLWVGSRETQYF. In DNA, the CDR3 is TGTGCCAGCAGTTTATGGGTCGGGAGTCGGGAGACCCAGTACTTC.